Listed here is a single TCR beta chain. In germline, CDR1 is SGHTA, CDR2 FQGNSA. V was shortened by 4 bases and J by 2 bases, with 21 bases between the two germline ends. This CDR3 contains 18 residues. This record comes from a study of T cells in tuberculosis. This table comes from immunoSEQ multiplex PCR, and its TCRdb copy is limited to in-frame clones, with some not included. In the table there are tens of thousands of clones, 85% to 95% of which are singletons. Sequenced sample: PBMCs. The J gene is TRBJ1-5, the V gene TRBV7-2; D is possibly TRBD1 (6 bases). This TCR was sampled from a donor between 10 and 29 years old with latent tuberculosis or without tuberculosis infection. Some clones in this sample may be carry-over from other donors' samples. CDR3 sequence reads: CASSSPRGGTLGNQPQHF. CDR3 nucleotide sequence: TGTGCCAGCAGCTCCCCCCGGGGGGGCACTCTGGGCAATCAGCCCCAGCATTTT.